Shown below are 30 T cell receptor beta chains from a single sample sequenced in a study of blood T cell repertoires in COVID-19. Libraries were prepared by immunoSEQ multiplex PCR; TCRdb keeps only in-frame clonotypes and omits some of them. The sample has hundreds of thousands of clones; around 91% are singletons. The sequencing input was peripheral blood. These receptors were taken from a middle-aged woman with COVID-19, enrolled during active disease.

The V and J genes are TRBV15 and TRBJ2-2, with D perhaps TRBD2 (6 bases). Trimming cost V 1 base and J 6 bases, with 12 bases left between them. This CDR3 has 15 amino acids. Germline lookup yields CDR1 LNHNV and CDR2 YYDKDF (reference sequence). CDR3 nucleotides: TGTGCCACCAGCAGAGTGATCGGGACTGCCGGGGAGCTGTTTTTT. Amino acids: CATSRVIGTAGELFF.

Concerning this clone: This sample also contains other DNA sequences that code for the same CDR3. V is TRBV28 and J is TRBJ2-3; D gene ambiguous. Trimming cost V 5 bases and J 5 bases, with 8 bases left between them. The germline CDR1 and CDR2 sequences are MDHEN and SYDVKM. CDR3 size: 12 residues. As DNA, the CDR3 is TGTGCCAGCAGTCCTACTCGAGATACGCAGTATTTT. Its protein is CASSPTRDTQYF.

The chain uses TRBV10-3 and TRBJ2-7, with D possibly TRBD2 on 6 matching bases. There are 13 residues in the CDR3. Trimming pared 6 bases from V and 5 bases from J, leaving 14 bases between. Germline assignment: CDR1 ENHRY and CDR2 SYGVKD. This chain's CDR3 is CAIRGGTTDEQYF. In nucleotides, the CDR3 is TGTGCCATCAGGGGGGGAACCACCGACGAGCAGTACTTC.

This clone was detected only once. This sequence joins TRBV20-1 and TRBJ2-2; 7 bases agree with TRBD2. Germline loops: CDR1 DFQATT, CDR2 SNEGSKA (reference sequence). V trimming: 3 bases; J trimming: 5 bases; junction bases outside the gene matches: 6. This CDR3 has 14 amino acids. This chain's CDR3 is CSASSGRGTGELFF. In DNA form, the CDR3 reads TGCAGTGCTAGTTCAGGGCGGGGGACCGGGGAGCTGTTTTTT.

This clone has just one count. The V call is TRBV9, the J call TRBJ2-7, with D perhaps matching TRBD1 (6 bases). The CDR3 consists of 14 residues. The V end was cut by 5 bases, the J end by 3 bases, with 15 bases between. Germline V CDR1 and CDR2: SGDLS, YYNGEE. The CDR3 DNA reads as TGTGCCAGCAGTCCTAATACAGGGATCTACGAGCAGTACTTC. This codes for CASSPNTGIYEQYF.

This clone was observed once. The J gene is TRBJ2-3, the V gene TRBV13; possibly TRBD1 for D (5 bases). The CDR3 is 15 amino acids. Germline V lookup: CDR1 PRHDT, CDR2 FYEKMQ (reference sequence). Trimming cost V 0 bases and J 4 bases, with 11 bases left between them. The CDR3 DNA reads as TGTGCCAGCAGCTTAGGGCAGGGTGCGGCAGATACGCAGTATTTT. This codes for CASSLGQGAADTQYF.

V and J are TRBV7-9 and TRBJ1-1; possible D gene TRBD1, 5 bases. V shed 4 bases and J shed 4 bases, with 13 bases lying between them. The CDR3 runs 14 residues. Germline-derived CDR1 and CDR2 are SEHNR and FQNEAQ (reference sequence). CDR3 DNA sequence: TGTGCCAGCAGCTCTACCCGGGGGGGCACTGAAGCTTTCTTT. Its protein is CASSSTRGGTEAFF.

This clone was seen a few times. This chain links TRBV18 with TRBJ1-6; possibly TRBD1 for D (6 bases). The CDR3 extends over 15 amino acids. Germline V lookup: CDR1 KGHSH, CDR2 LQKENI. The V gene lost 2 bases and the J gene lost 8 bases, with 13 bases spanning the gap. The CDR3 DNA reads as TGTGCCAGCTCACCAAATCAGGGGCCGGATTCACCCCTCCACTTT. This codes for CASSPNQGPDSPLHF. Variable domain in full (rest from reference TRBV18 and TRBJ1-6): NAGVMQNPRHLVRRRGQEARLRCSPMKGHSHVYWYRQLPEEGLKFMVYLQKENIIDESGMPKERFSAEFPKEGPSILRIQQVVRGDSAAYFCASSPNQGPDSPLHFGNGTRLTVT.

The chain is built from TRBV6-2 or TRBV6-3 and TRBJ2-7, with a possible D match to TRBD1 (6 bases). The CDR3 consists of 14 residues. Trimming pared 0 bases from V and 2 bases from J, leaving 8 bases between. The V gene's germline CDR1 is MNHEY and CDR2 SVGEGT. The CDR3 loop reads CASSYSGATYEQYF. In DNA form, the CDR3 reads TGTGCCAGCAGTTACTCGGGGGCGACCTACGAGCAGTACTTC.

The rearrangement uses TRBV7-8 and TRBJ1-1; D gene unclear. Trimming cost V 0 bases and J 3 bases, with 8 bases left between them. The CDR3 covers 14 residues. The germline V gene encodes CDR1 SGHVS and CDR2 FQNEAQ. CDR3 DNA sequence: TGTGCCAGCAGCTTAGCGCCTCGGTACACTGAAGCTTTCTTT. Protein: CASSLAPRYTEAFF. Full variable domain (outside the CDR3, taken from reference TRBV7-8 and TRBJ1-1): GAGVSQSPRYKVAKRGQDVALRCDPISGHVSLFWYQQALGQGPEFLTYFQNEAQLDKSGLPSDRFFAERPEGSVSTLKIQRTQQEDSAVYLCASSLAPRYTEAFFGQGTRLTVV.

The chain links TRBV19 to TRBJ2-1; 8 bases line up with TRBD2. The CDR3 runs 15 residues. J was trimmed by 4 bases and V by 3 bases; bases with no gene match: 5. Germline loops: CDR1 LNHDA, CDR2 SQIVND (reference sequence). The CDR3 region is CASSIDSGDYNEQFF. CDR3 sequence (DNA): TGTGCCAGTAGTATTGATAGCGGGGATTACAATGAGCAGTTCTTC.

The chain recombines TRBV5-4 with TRBJ1-1; TRBD1 is a possible D gene (6 bases). The V gene's germline CDR1 is SGHNT and CDR2 YYREEE (reference sequence). V was cut by 4 bases and J by 6 bases, with 13 bases left in between. This CDR3 is 13 amino acids long. The CDR3 reads CASSIGQRAEAFF. As DNA, the CDR3 is TGTGCCAGCAGCATCGGACAGAGAGCTGAAGCTTTCTTT.

The chain recombines TRBV27 with TRBJ2-7; TRBD1 matches 9 bases. In germline, CDR1 is MNHEY, CDR2 SMNVEV (reference sequence). The CDR3 is 19 amino acids. V was pared by 4 bases and J by 2 bases, with 18 bases of the junction left unmatched. The CDR3 here is CASSYHRAQGAIVPYEQYF. For the CDR3, the DNA is TGTGCCAGCAGTTACCATCGGGCACAGGGGGCAATCGTCCCCTACGAGCAGTACTTC.

V is TRBV27 and J is TRBJ2-2; TRBD1 matches at 9 bases. The CDR3 is 16 amino acids. Germline CDR1 reads MNHEY; CDR2 reads SMNVEV (reference sequence). V lost 3 bases and J lost 5; bases outside the gene matches: 7. The CDR3 protein is CASSFSGDRVTGELFF. Here the CDR3 DNA reads TGTGCCAGCAGTTTCTCGGGGGACAGGGTAACCGGGGAGCTGTTTTTT.

This chain connects TRBV5-4 to TRBJ1-2; perhaps TRBD1 as D (5 bases). The V gene lost 3 bases and the J gene lost 4 bases, with 19 bases spanning the gap. Germline assignment: CDR1 SGHNT and CDR2 YYREEE (reference sequence). The length of the CDR3 is 16 residues. CDR3 residues: CASSSIAREGSYGYTF. The CDR3, as DNA: TGTGCCAGCAGCTCAATCGCCAGGGAGGGAAGCTATGGCTACACCTTC.

The V and J genes are TRBV7-8 and TRBJ1-1, with D perhaps matching TRBD1 (6 bases). This CDR3 has 15 amino acids. Germline V gene sequence: CDR1 SGHVS, CDR2 FQNEAQ. Trimming took off 3 bases at V and 3 bases at J, with 14 bases between the two ends. DNA of the CDR3: TGTGCCAGCAGCTTCCACAGGGAATTGGACACTGAAGCTTTCTTT. Amino acids: CASSFHRELDTEAFF.

V usage is TRBV28 and J usage is TRBJ2-6; D is possibly TRBD2 (7 bases). Germline V CDR1 and CDR2: MDHEN, SYDVKM. This CDR3 comprises 16 residues. Trimming took off 10 bases at V and 2 bases at J, with 18 bases between the two ends. CDR3 in DNA: TGTGCCACTCAAACGGCGGGGGCAGCTGGGGCCAACGTCCTGACTTTC. Its translation is CATQTAGAAGANVLTF. Combining the CDR3 with reference TRBV28 and TRBJ2-6 gives the whole variable domain DVKVTQSSRYLVKRTGEKVFLECVQDMDHENMFWYRQDPGLGLRLIYFSYDVKMKEKGDIPEGYSVSREKKERFSLILESASTNQTSMYLCATQTAGAAGANVLTFGAGSRLTVL.

This sequence joins TRBV28 and TRBJ1-1; TRBD1 might be the D (6 bases). V was cut by 7 bases and J by 4 bases, with 13 bases left in between. The CDR3 has 13 amino acids. The germline V gene encodes CDR1 MDHEN and CDR2 SYDVKM. CDR3 nucleotide sequence: TGTGCCAGCACCCGCAGGGGTAGCACTGAAGCTTTCTTT. Translation: CASTRRGSTEAFF.

The V and J genes are TRBV19 and TRBJ1-1; the D gene is possibly TRBD1 (6 bases). V lost 3 bases, J lost 0 bases, and 11 bases lay in between. This CDR3 is 15 amino acids long. Germline V CDR1 and CDR2: LNHDA, SQIVND (reference sequence). CDR3 region: CASSIPGTLNTEAFF. Here the CDR3 DNA reads TGTGCCAGTAGTATCCCCGGGACACTGAACACTGAAGCTTTCTTT.

Turning to this clone: Additional DNA sequences in this sample encode the identical CDR3. J is TRBJ1-2 and V is TRBV29-1, with a weak D call TRBD1 (5 bases). V was shortened by 4 bases and J by 2 bases, with 17 bases between the two germline ends. The CDR3 is 15 residues long. CDR1 and CDR2 (germline): SQVTM, ANQGSEA. CDR3 protein: CSVGGAGGRNYGYTF. The CDR3 DNA reads as TGCAGCGTTGGAGGGGCGGGGGGTCGGAACTATGGCTACACCTTC.

The V gene is TRBV10-3, the J gene TRBJ2-5; tentative D call: TRBD2 (5 bases). Trimming removed 4 bases from V and 3 bases from J, with 6 bases in between. Germline V gives CDR1 ENHRY, CDR2 SYGVKD. This CDR3 is built from 12 residues. CDR3 residues: CAISGREETQYF. CDR3 sequence (DNA): TGTGCCATCAGTGGGCGGGAAGAGACCCAGTACTTC.

The V gene is TRBV21-1, the J gene TRBJ2-6; the table's D gene call, TRBD1, was not cross checked with the DNA. TRBV21-1 is an annotated pseudogene. This CDR3 has 20 amino acids. The CDR3 DNA is TGTGCCAGCAGCAAAGTGACGACAGCTCGAAAGACTTCTGGGGCCAACGTCCTGACTTTC. Translated: CASSKVTTARKTSGANVLTF.

This chain joins TRBV7-2 and TRBJ2-2, with 11 positions matching TRBD2. Germline V CDR1 and CDR2: SGHTA, FQGNSA. After removal of 5 bases from V and 5 bases from J, the junction contained 16 bases not matched to a gene. The CDR3 runs to 19 residues. The CDR3 sequence is CASSPPSPVAGGPTGELFF. CDR3 bases: TGTGCCAGCAGCCCCCCAAGCCCGGTAGCGGGGGGGCCTACCGGGGAGCTGTTTTTT.

CDR3: CASSQGAGTRIYF. The CDR3 coding sequence is TGTGCCAGCAGCCAAGGAGCCGGGACTAGAATATACTTC. This sequence joins TRBV14 and TRBJ2-7; 8 bases match TRBD2. CDR1 and CDR2 from the germline V gene are SGHDN and FVKESK. This CDR3 is built from 13 residues. V lost 1 base to trimming and J lost 13 bases; unmatched junction nucleotides: 9.

The genes are TRBV6-5 and TRBJ1-1; D might be TRBD1 (5 bases). The CDR3 is made up of 13 amino acids. In germline, CDR1 is MNHEY, CDR2 SVGAGI. V shed 2 bases and J shed 6 bases, with 10 bases lying between them. In DNA, the CDR3 is TGTGCCAGCAGTTACACGCGGGGCGCTGAAGCTTTCTTT. Amino acids: CASSYTRGAEAFF.

The chain uses TRBV18 and TRBJ2-3; 7 positions match TRBD1. The germline CDR1 and CDR2 sequences are KGHSH and LQKENI. The V gene end was trimmed by 2 bases and the J gene end by 3 bases; junction bases not matched to a gene: 2. The CDR3 covers 14 residues. CDR3 DNA sequence: TGTGCCAGCTCACCAGAGACAGGGACAGATACGCAGTATTTT. It yields the protein CASSPETGTDTQYF.

V and J are TRBV19 and TRBJ2-4; maybe TRBD1 (6 bases). Germline V gene sequence: CDR1 LNHDA, CDR2 SQIVND (reference sequence). Trimming stripped 3 bases from V and 1 base from J, with 10 bases between. There are 15 residues in the CDR3. The CDR3 is CASSMWGQAKNIQYF. CDR3 DNA: TGTGCCAGTAGTATGTGGGGGCAGGCCAAAAACATTCAGTACTTC.

The gene calls are TRBV28 and TRBJ2-7; 10 bases line up with TRBD2. CDR3 size: 14 residues. Trimming took 6 bases from V and 2 from J; bases not matched to a gene: 4. The germline gives CDR1 MDHEN, CDR2 SYDVKM. CDR3 amino acids: CASSRAGGPYEQYF. CDR3 in DNA: TGTGCCAGCAGCCGAGCGGGAGGGCCCTACGAGCAGTACTTC.

The J gene is TRBJ2-4, the V gene TRBV6-5; possibly TRBD1 for D (6 bases). Germline lookup yields CDR1 MNHEY and CDR2 SVGAGI. This CDR3 has 15 residues. The ends were cut back, 6 bases at V and 2 bases at J, with 14 bases in the middle. In DNA, the CDR3 is TGTGCCAGCAGGAAATCCGGGACACCCAAAAACATTCAGTACTTC. Translating gives CASRKSGTPKNIQYF.

This chain joins TRBV3-1 (or the pseudogene TRBV3-2) and TRBJ2-3, with a tentative D call TRBD1 (5 bases). From germline, CDR1 is LGHDT and CDR2 YNNKEL (reference sequence). Trimming took off 2 bases at V and 5 bases at J, with 8 bases between the two ends. The CDR3 is 13 amino acids. This CDR3 is CASSQNQGDTQYF. The CDR3 DNA reads as TGTGCCAGCAGCCAAAATCAGGGAGATACGCAGTATTTT.